This TCR beta chain was documented in a study of CXCR3-negative and CXCR3-positive naive CD8 T cells. Points from the study as a whole: Naive cells that were CXCR3-positive had more hydrophobic TRB CDR3s (compared with CXCR3-negative naive cells). Naive cells used TRBV-TRBJ genes in much the same way whether CXCR3-negative or CXCR3-positive; memory cells did not. Both naive subsets showed comparably high diversity, and memory CD8+ cells showed much lower diversity.

Germline CDR1 and CDR2: SQVTM and ANQGSEA. The CDR3 spans 11 residues. Every CD8+ subset sample held a few hundred thousand flow-sorted cells, done in triplicate. Naive CD8+ T cells were CD45RO-CCR7+CD27+CD95-. As regards this clonotype: Its antigen is not identified.

UMI-labeled 5' RACE TRB cDNA libraries were prepared from the cells. TCRdb reanalyzed the 5' RACE reads, giving one entry per CDR3 protein sequence and no DNA. The table lists tens of thousands of distinct CDR3 sequences. Sequences were obtained from naive CXCR3+ CD8+ T cells from blood. The sample's subset: CD45RO-CCR7+CD27+CD95- naive CD8+ T cells expressing CXCR3 (TNR3+). V usage is TRBV29-1 and J usage is TRBJ2-7. The receptor was derived from a human donor in good health. Some clones in this sample may be carry-over from other donors' samples. The CDR3 loop is CSVDHNYEQYF.